The 4 T cell receptor beta chains reported below all come from one sample, sequenced in a study of blood T cell repertoires in COVID-19. Profiling relied on immunoSEQ multiplex PCR, and the TCRdb table lists in-frame clones only, not all of them. The sample has approximately 340,000 clones, 80% to 90% seen once. What was sequenced was peripheral blood. These TCRs come from a man aged 25-45 years with active or convalescent COVID-19.

The V call is TRBV9, the J call TRBJ2-1; 12 nucleotides agree with TRBD1. The CDR3 covers 17 residues. Per germline, CDR1 SGDLS and CDR2 YYNGEE. After removal of 7 bases from V and 5 bases from J, the junction contained 13 bases not matched to a gene. CDR3 loop: CASGLSGTGGADNEQFF. The CDR3 DNA follows: TGTGCCAGCGGCCTTTCCGGGACAGGGGGCGCCGACAATGAGCAGTTCTTC.

The rearrangement joins TRBV11-3 to TRBJ1-2, with 10 bases matching TRBD1. Trimming removed 5 bases from V and 7 bases from J; junction bases left unmatched: 4. The germline CDR1 and CDR2 sequences are SGHNT and YENEEA. The CDR3 length is 13 residues. CDR3 sequence reads: CASSLTGGFGYTF. For the CDR3, the DNA is TGTGCCAGCAGCCTGACAGGGGGCTTTGGCTACACCTTC.

V and J are TRBV7-2 and TRBJ2-1; perhaps TRBD2 as D (5 bases). Germline assignment: CDR1 SGHTA and CDR2 FQGNSA. This CDR3 is 14 amino acids long. V lost 2 bases and J 7 bases, leaving 12 bases between the germline ends. CDR3 coding DNA: TGTGCCAGCAGCTTACGGAGCGGATGGAATGAGCAGTTCTTC. Its translation: CASSLRSGWNEQFF.

This rearrangement joins TRBV4-1 to TRBJ2-2, with D perhaps TRBD1 (5 bases). Germline V lookup: CDR1 MGHRA, CDR2 YSYEKL. The CDR3 totals 15 residues. V lost 0 bases and J lost 7, with 12 bases in between. CDR3 in DNA: TGCGCCAGCAGCCAAGAAGGGGAAATTCTCGGGGAGCTGTTTTTT. As protein: CASSQEGEILGELFF.